These 22 T cell receptor beta chains were all obtained from the same sample, sequenced in a study of T cells in women clearing cervical HPV infection. Some clones are missing from TCRdb's copy, which holds only in-frame ones; the method was immunoSEQ multiplex PCR. The sample table sets out about 25,000 clones. The source material was blood buffy coat. The origin of the receptors is a woman between 18 and 70 years old with a cervical HPV16 infection that either progressed to CIN3+ or cleared (not recorded which).

Remarks on this clone: The read comes to an end 3 residues before the CDR3 does, leaving the germline J gene to fill in the end. The chain recombines TRBV29-1 with TRBJ2-1; 7 nucleotides match TRBD2. The V gene's germline CDR1 is SQVTM and CDR2 ANQGSEA. V dropped 8 bases and J dropped 6; count of bases not matched to a gene: 10. CDR3 length: 13 amino acids. The CDR3 bases that were read are TGCAGCAAGGGGAGGGGCGGAAGCAATGAG. Translation: CSKGRGGSNE. The whole CDR3 protein is CSKGRGGSNEQFF.

As concerns this clone: With the read ending 3 residues before the CDR3 end, the germline J gene is used to fill in that end. The chain has TRBV5-6 and TRBJ2-1; TRBD2 matches at 7 bases. The junction had 7 bases not matched to a gene; V was cut back by 4 bases and J by 3 bases. The length of the CDR3 is 15 residues. The germline gives CDR1 SGHDT, CDR2 YYEEEE. CDR3 sequence reads: CASSTLANSYNEQFF. CDR3 DNA, as far as it was read: TGTGCCAGCAGCACACTAGCGAACAGCTACAATGAG. The complete variable domain, with remaining parts taken from reference TRBV5-6 and TRBJ2-1, reads DAGVTQSPTHLIKTRGQQVTLRCSPKSGHDTVSWYQQALGQGPQFIFQYYEEEERQRGNFPDRFSGHQFPNYSSELNVNALLLGDSALYLCASSTLANSYNEQFFGPGTRLTVL.

In regard to this clone: The CDR3 is cut off 3 residues early in the read; its end comes from the germline J gene. The chain couples TRBV6-2 or TRBV6-3 to TRBJ2-3, with D maybe TRBD2 (6 bases). The CDR3 sequence is 14 residues long. CDR1 and CDR2 from the germline V gene are MNHEY and SVGEGT. Incomplete CDR3 DNA: TGTGCCAGCAGTTACGCGGGGTCCTATCAGCCG. Encoded protein: CASSYAGSYQP. The whole CDR3 protein is CASSYAGSYQPQYF.

For this clone: The read halts 3 residues ahead of the CDR3 end, with the missing end drawn from the germline J gene. The chain carries TRBV7-9 and TRBJ2-1; maybe TRBD2 (7 bases). Per germline, CDR1 SEHNR and CDR2 FQNEAQ (reference sequence). The length of the CDR3 is 15 residues. The germline V and J ends were trimmed by 5 bases and 2 bases, with 13 bases remaining between them. CDR3 sequence: CASSLLRGPYNEQFF. The CDR3 DNA, read in part, is TGTGCCAGCAGCCTCTTGCGGGGGCCCTACAATGAG.

A remark on this clone: The CDR3 is cut off 3 residues early in the read; its end comes from the germline J gene. The genes are TRBV2 and TRBJ1-5; a possible D gene is TRBD1 (6 bases). V lost 7 bases, J lost 0 bases, and 16 bases lay in between. Germline CDR1 SNHLY, CDR2 FYNNEI. The CDR3 has 16 amino acids. CDR3 bases read: TGTGCCAGCACTACACAGGGAAAGGGTAGCAATCAGCCC. This sequence encodes CASTTQGKGSNQP. In full, the CDR3 is CASTTQGKGSNQPQHF.

Remarks on this clone: The read gets to within 3 residues of the CDR3 end, and the germline J gene fills in the rest. The chain has TRBV10-3 and TRBJ1-6; D is unclear. Trimming took 6 bases from V and 7 from J, leaving 16 bases between them. The germline CDR1 and CDR2 sequences are ENHRY and SYGVKD. The CDR3 covers 15 residues. The sequenced CDR3 bases are TGTGCCATCAGAGAAGGCGACTCGAAGAATTCACCC. This codes for CAIREGDSKNSP. The entire CDR3 protein is CAIREGDSKNSPLHF.

About this clone itself: From the germline J gene comes the end of the CDR3, since the read stops 3 residues before it. The J gene is TRBJ2-1, the V gene TRBV18; D is uncertain. Trimming removed 5 bases from V and 0 bases from J, with 17 bases in between. Germline values: CDR1 KGHSH, CDR2 LQKENI. This CDR3 has 17 amino acids. The chain's CDR3 is CASSIQYRTRSYNEQFF. The DNA read from the CDR3 is TGTGCCAGCTCAATCCAGTACAGAACACGCTCCTACAATGAG.

Turning to this clone: The DNA ends 3 residues before the CDR3 does, and the rest of the CDR3 is filled in from the germline J gene. The V gene is TRBV20-1, the J gene TRBJ2-1, with D possibly matching TRBD1 (6 bases). Germline CDR1 is DFQATT and CDR2 is SNEGSKA (reference sequence). CDR3 size: 14 residues. Deletions cut 5 bases from V and 9 bases from J, with 20 bases between. The CDR3 loop is CSAPAPTGSIEQFF. The sequenced part of the CDR3 DNA is TGCAGTGCTCCCGCCCCGACAGGTAGTATTGAG.

Concerning this clone itself: The read falls 3 residues short of the CDR3 end, and the missing part is taken from the germline J gene. The rearrangement links TRBV5-1 to TRBJ1-5; D is possibly TRBD1 (6 bases). In germline, CDR1 is SGHRS, CDR2 YFSETQ. The V end was cut by 2 bases, the J end by 7 bases, with 10 bases between. CDR3 size: 13 residues. CDR3 amino acids: CASSFTGFQPQHF. The DNA read from the CDR3 is TGCGCCAGCAGCTTTACAGGGTTCCAGCCC.

For this clone: With the read ending 3 residues before the CDR3 end, the germline J gene is used to fill in that end. The chain recombines TRBV5-1 with TRBJ2-7; 10 nucleotides match TRBD2. J was trimmed by 0 bases and V by 4 bases; bases with no gene match: 4. The CDR3 extends over 15 amino acids. Germline CDR1 reads SGHRS; CDR2 reads YFSETQ. This CDR3 is CASSLSSGSSYEQYF. The CDR3 bases that were read are TGCGCCAGCAGCCTGTCTAGCGGGAGCTCCTACGAG. Full variable domain (rest looked up from reference TRBV5-1 and TRBJ2-7): KAGVTQTPRYLIKTRGQQVTLSCSPISGHRSVSWYQQTPGQGLQFLFEYFSETQRNKGNFPGRFSGRQFSNSRSEMNVSTLELGDSALYLCASSLSSGSSYEQYFGPGTRLTVT.

Worth noting for this clone: The CDR3 end lies 3 residues beyond the end of the read and is filled in from the germline J gene. The chain uses TRBV7-9 and TRBJ1-5, with 7 bases fitting TRBD1. This CDR3 comprises 15 residues. V was pared by 5 bases and J by 0 bases, with 4 bases of the junction left unmatched. The V gene's germline CDR1 is SEHNR and CDR2 FQNEAQ (reference sequence). The part of the CDR3 DNA that was read is TGTGCCAGCAGCACGACAGGGTTTAGCAATCAGCCC. Protein product: CASSTTGFSNQP. The entire CDR3 protein is CASSTTGFSNQPQHF. The whole variable domain, filled in from reference TRBV7-9 and TRBJ1-5, reads DTGVSQNPRHKITKRGQNVTFRCDPISEHNRLYWYRQTLGQGPEFLTYFQNEAQLEKSRLLSDRFSAERPKGSFSTLEIQRTEQGDSAMYLCASSTTGFSNQPQHFGDGTRLSIL.

As to this clone: At one end, the junction sequence differs from germline, possibly due to a read error. The CDR3 is cut off 3 residues early in the read; its end comes from the germline J gene. The rearrangement uses TRBV4-1 and TRBJ1-4; D gene unclear. The CDR3 is made up of 11 amino acids. Germline V CDR1 and CDR2: MGHRA, YSYEKL. The CDR3 sequence is CTSTGGEKLFF. The sequenced CDR3 bases are TGCACCAGCACGGGTGGAGAAAAA.

As for this clone: The read gets to within 3 residues of the CDR3 end, and the germline J gene fills in the rest. J is TRBJ2-2 and V is TRBV7-9; D ambiguous. Germline V gene sequence: CDR1 SEHNR, CDR2 FQNEAQ (reference sequence). The CDR3 length is 15 residues. The part of the CDR3 DNA that was read is TGTGCCAGCAGCAGGTCGGCGCGACAAACCGAAAAG. Translated, it gives CASSRSARQTEK. The whole CDR3 sequence reads CASSRSARQTEKLFF.

About this clone itself: From the germline J gene comes the end of the CDR3, since the read stops 3 residues before it. The chain recombines TRBV4-1 with TRBJ1-2; weak D call: TRBD1 (6 bases). Looked up from germline, CDR1 is MGHRA and CDR2 is YSYEKL. This CDR3 contains 16 residues. CDR3 DNA (partial): TGCGCCAGCAGCCATCCCCCAGCGGGGGGCCGAGGAGGC. As protein: CASSHPPAGGRGG. The whole CDR3 is CASSHPPAGGRGGYTF.

CDR3 DNA, as far as it was read: TGCGCCAGCAGCATAGGGACAGGGACGGCTTCGACTAATGAAAAA. Translation: CASSIGTGTASTNEK. The CDR3, in full, reads CASSIGTGTASTNEKLFF. V usage is TRBV5-1 and J usage is TRBJ1-4; 9 bases agree with TRBD1. The CDR3 end lies 3 residues beyond the end of the read and is filled in from the germline J gene. The junction had 12 bases not matched to a gene; V was cut back by 4 bases and J by 2 bases. This CDR3 has 18 residues. Germline V lookup: CDR1 SGHRS, CDR2 YFSETQ.

Details on this clone: Coverage ceases 3 residues before the CDR3 finishes, and the germline J gene fills in the end. The chain links TRBV20-1 to TRBJ2-3; perhaps TRBD1 as D (6 bases). CDR1 is DFQATT and CDR2 is SNEGSKA in the germline V gene (reference sequence). The CDR3 is 12 amino acids. The CDR3 DNA, read in part, is TGCAGTGCGAGCGCAGGGGATCAGCCG. It encodes CSASAGDQP. Given in full, the CDR3 is CSASAGDQPQYF.

Comment on this clone: The observed sequence ends 3 residues before the CDR3 terminus, with the missing tail filled in from the germline J gene. The rearrangement uses TRBV19 and TRBJ2-1, with a weak D call TRBD2 (6 bases). Deletions cut 3 bases from V and 0 bases from J, with 15 bases between. CDR1 is LNHDA and CDR2 is SQIVND in the germline V gene (reference sequence). The CDR3 consists of 17 residues. The CDR3 bases that were read are TGTGCCAGTAGTATTTCGGCTAGCGTGAGCTCCTACAATGAG. Residues: CASSISASVSSYNE. The CDR3, in full, reads CASSISASVSSYNEQFF.

Turning to this clone: The read terminates 3 residues ahead of where the CDR3 ends, so the germline J gene completes it. This rearrangement joins TRBV6-2 or TRBV6-3 to TRBJ2-3, with D perhaps TRBD2 (6 bases). Germline assignment: CDR1 MNHEY and CDR2 SVGEGT. CDR3 length equals 17 residues. The chain's CDR3 is CASSYGFLIAEQETQYF. Incomplete CDR3 DNA: TGTGCCAGCAGTTACGGCTTCTTAATAGCGGAACAAGAGACG.

Comment on this clone: The CDR3 extends 3 residues past the end of the read, so its final part is completed from the germline J gene. The rearrangement joins TRBV10-3 to TRBJ1-4, with 10 bases fitting TRBD1. Per the germline V gene, CDR1 is ENHRY and CDR2 is SYGVKD. This CDR3 has 18 residues. CDR3 DNA (partial): TGTGCCATCAGTTTAGGGACAGGGGCCCTCTCTGGGGCCAACGTA. Its protein is CAISLGTGALSGANV. The complete CDR3 reads CAISLGTGALSGANVLFF.

A note on this clone: The read is 3 residues too short to cover the CDR3 end, so that end is filled in from the germline J gene. The chain employs TRBV4-1 and TRBJ2-1, with D unresolved. The CDR3 is 16 amino acids. Deletions cut 0 bases from V and 8 bases from J, with 17 bases between. The germline CDR1 and CDR2 sequences are MGHRA and YSYEKL. Incomplete CDR3 DNA: TGCGCCAGCAGCCAAGATAAAGGGCCAATTTTGGATGAG. Encoded protein: CASSQDKGPILDE. The full CDR3 sequence reads CASSQDKGPILDEQFF.

A word on this clone: The read ends 3 residues before the CDR3 terminus; that terminus is restored from the germline J gene. This rearrangement joins TRBV6-1 to TRBJ2-7; the match to TRBD2 covers 9 bases. V dropped 1 base and J dropped 2; count of bases not matched to a gene: 3. This CDR3 region has 15 residues. Germline CDR1 reads MNHNS; CDR2 reads SASEGT. CDR3 DNA, as far as it was read: TGTGCCAGCAGTGAAGGAAGCGGGAGGACCTACGAG. Translated: CASSEGSGRTYE. The CDR3 in its entirety is CASSEGSGRTYEQYF.

About this clone itself: The read comes to an end 3 residues before the CDR3 does, leaving the germline J gene to fill in the end. The chain uses TRBV5-5 and TRBJ1-4; 7 nucleotides match TRBD1. This CDR3 has 15 amino acids. Germline loops: CDR1 SGHKS, CDR2 YYEKEE (reference sequence). J gave up 4 bases and V 3 bases, and 6 bases lay outside the gene matches. The sequenced part of the CDR3 DNA is TGTGCCAGCAGCTCCACAGGGGCGAATAATGAAAAA. It is translated as CASSSTGANNEK. The full CDR3 protein reads CASSSTGANNEKLFF. The variable domain in full, with the rest retrieved from reference TRBV5-5 and TRBJ1-4, is DAGVTQSPTHLIKTRGQQVTLRCSPISGHKSVSWYQQVLGQGPQFIFQYYEKEERGRGNFPDRFSARQFPNYSSELNVNALLLGDSALYLCASSSTGANNEKLFFGSGTQLSVL.